This T cell receptor (beta chain) was observed in a study of blood T cell repertoires in COVID-19. CDR1 and CDR2 (germline): MDHEN, SYDVKM. Trimming shortened V by 4 bases and J by 4 bases, and 13 bases separated the two germline ends. The CDR3 has 14 residues. The assay was immunoSEQ multiplex PCR, and TCRdb's table has in-frame clones only and misses some. Here the sample spans 220,000 or so clones, just over 85% being singletons. The clonotype was recovered from a woman aged 45 to 65 with acute COVID-19. Sequenced input: PBMCs or T cells enriched from blood (not recorded which). The genes are TRBV28 and TRBJ1-1; TRBD1 is a possible D gene (5 bases). This CDR3 is CASSYGQGSTEAFF. The CDR3 nucleotides are TGTGCCAGCAGTTACGGGCAGGGCAGCACTGAAGCTTTCTTT. The complete variable domain, with remaining parts taken from reference TRBV28 and TRBJ1-1, reads DVKVTQSSRYLVKRTGEKVFLECVQDMDHENMFWYRQDPGLGLRLIYFSYDVKMKEKGDIPEGYSVSREKKERFSLILESASTNQTSMYLCASSYGQGSTEAFFGQGTRLTVV.